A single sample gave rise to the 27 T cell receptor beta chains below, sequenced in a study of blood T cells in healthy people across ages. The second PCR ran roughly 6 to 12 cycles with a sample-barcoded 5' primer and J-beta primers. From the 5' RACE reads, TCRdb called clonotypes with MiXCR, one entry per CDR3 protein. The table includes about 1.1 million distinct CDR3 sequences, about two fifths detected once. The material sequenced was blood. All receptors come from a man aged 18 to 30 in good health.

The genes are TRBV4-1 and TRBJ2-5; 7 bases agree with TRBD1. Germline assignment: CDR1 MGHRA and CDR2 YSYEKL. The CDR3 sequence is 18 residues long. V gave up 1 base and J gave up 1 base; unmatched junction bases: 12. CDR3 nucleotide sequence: TGCGCCAGCAGCCAAGCAGGAAAGGGACAGATCTTCCAAGAGACCCAGTACTTC. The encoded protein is CASSQAGKGQIFQETQYF.

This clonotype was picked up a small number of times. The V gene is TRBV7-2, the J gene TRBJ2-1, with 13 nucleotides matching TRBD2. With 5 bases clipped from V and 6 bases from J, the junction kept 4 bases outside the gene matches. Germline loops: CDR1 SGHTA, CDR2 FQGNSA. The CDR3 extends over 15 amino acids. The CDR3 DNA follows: TGTGCCAGCAGCACAGGACTAGCGGGGGCCAATGAGCAGTTCTTC. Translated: CASSTGLAGANEQFF.

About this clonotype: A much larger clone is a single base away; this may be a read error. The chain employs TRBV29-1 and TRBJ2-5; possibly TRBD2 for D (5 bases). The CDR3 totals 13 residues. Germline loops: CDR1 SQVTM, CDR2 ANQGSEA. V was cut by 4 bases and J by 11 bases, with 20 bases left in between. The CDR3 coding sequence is TGCAGCGTTGCGGGGAACCTCTACAATGAGCAGTACTTC. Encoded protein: CSVAGNLYNEQYF.

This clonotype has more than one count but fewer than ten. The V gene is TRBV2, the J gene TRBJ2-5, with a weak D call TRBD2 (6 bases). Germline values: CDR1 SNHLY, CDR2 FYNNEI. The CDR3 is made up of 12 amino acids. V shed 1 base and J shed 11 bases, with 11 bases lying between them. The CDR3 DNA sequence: TGTGCCAGCAGTGAAGAGGGACTGAGGCAGTACTTC. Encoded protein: CASSEEGLRQYF.

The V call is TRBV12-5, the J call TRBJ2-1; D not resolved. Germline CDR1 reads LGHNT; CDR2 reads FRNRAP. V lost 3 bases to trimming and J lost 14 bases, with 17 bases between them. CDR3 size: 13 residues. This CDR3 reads CASGLGQLGGKFF. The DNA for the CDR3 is TGTGCTAGTGGTTTAGGGCAGTTGGGCGGAAAGTTCTTC. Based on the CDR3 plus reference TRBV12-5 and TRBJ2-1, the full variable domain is DARVTQTPRHKVTEMGQEVTMRCQPILGHNTVFWYRQTMMQGLELLAYFRNRAPLDDSGMPKDRFSAEMPDATLATLKIQPSEPRDSAVYFCASGLGQLGGKFFGPGTRLTVL.

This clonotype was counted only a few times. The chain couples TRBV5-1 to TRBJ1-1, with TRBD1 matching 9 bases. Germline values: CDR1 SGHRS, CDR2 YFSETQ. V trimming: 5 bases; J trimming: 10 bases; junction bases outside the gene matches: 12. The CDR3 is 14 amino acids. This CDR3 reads CASSSTGGNRRAFF. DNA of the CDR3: TGCGCCAGCAGTTCAACAGGGGGCAACAGGCGAGCTTTCTTT.

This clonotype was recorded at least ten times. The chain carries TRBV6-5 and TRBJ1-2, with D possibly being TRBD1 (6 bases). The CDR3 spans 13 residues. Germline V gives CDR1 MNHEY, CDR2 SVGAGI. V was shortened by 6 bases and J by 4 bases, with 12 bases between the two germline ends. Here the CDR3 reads CASRRDTPYGYTF. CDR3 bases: TGTGCCAGCAGGAGGGACACTCCCTATGGCTACACCTTC.

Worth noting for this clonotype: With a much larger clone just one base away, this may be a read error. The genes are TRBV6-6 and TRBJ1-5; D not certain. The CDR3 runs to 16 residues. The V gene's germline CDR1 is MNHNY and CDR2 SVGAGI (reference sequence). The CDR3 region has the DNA TGTGCCAGCAGTTACGTGCGAGGGTTAGGCAATCGGCCCCAGCATTTT. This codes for CASSYVRGLGNRPQHF.

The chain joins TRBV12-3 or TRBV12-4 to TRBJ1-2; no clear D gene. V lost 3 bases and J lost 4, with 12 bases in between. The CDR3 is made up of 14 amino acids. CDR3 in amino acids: CASSFGGVGYGYTF. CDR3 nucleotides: TGTGCCAGCAGTTTTGGCGGGGTTGGCTATGGCTACACCTTC.

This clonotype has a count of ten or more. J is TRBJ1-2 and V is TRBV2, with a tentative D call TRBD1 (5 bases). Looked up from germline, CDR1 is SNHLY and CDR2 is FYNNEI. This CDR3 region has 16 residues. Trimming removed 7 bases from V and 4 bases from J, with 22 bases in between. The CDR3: CASKDISGALVYGYTF. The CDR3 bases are TGTGCCAGCAAGGACATAAGTGGGGCCCTGGTCTATGGCTACACCTTC.

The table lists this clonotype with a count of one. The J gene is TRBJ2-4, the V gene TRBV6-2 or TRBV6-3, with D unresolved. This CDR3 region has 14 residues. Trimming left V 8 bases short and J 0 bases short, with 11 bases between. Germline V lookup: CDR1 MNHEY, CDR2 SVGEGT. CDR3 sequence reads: CASGFSPAKNIQYF. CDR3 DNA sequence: TGTGCCAGCGGTTTTAGCCCAGCCAAAAACATTCAGTACTTC.

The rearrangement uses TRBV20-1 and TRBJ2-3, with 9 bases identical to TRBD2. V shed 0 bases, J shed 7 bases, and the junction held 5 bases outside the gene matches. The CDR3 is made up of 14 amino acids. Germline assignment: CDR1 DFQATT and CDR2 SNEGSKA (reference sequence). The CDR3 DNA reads TGCAGTGCTAGAGAAGCGGGGGGCGGGAATACGCAGTATTTT. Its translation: CSAREAGGGNTQYF.

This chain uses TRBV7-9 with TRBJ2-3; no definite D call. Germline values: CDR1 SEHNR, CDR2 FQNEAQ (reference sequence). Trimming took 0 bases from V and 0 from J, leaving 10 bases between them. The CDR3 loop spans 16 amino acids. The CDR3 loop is CASSLAPVPSTDTQYF. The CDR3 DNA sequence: TGTGCCAGCAGCTTAGCCCCAGTACCTAGCACAGATACGCAGTATTTT.

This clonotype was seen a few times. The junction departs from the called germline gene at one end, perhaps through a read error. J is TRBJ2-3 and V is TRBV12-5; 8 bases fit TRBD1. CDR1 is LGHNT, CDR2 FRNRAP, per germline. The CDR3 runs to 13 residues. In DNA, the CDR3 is TGCGCTAGTGGTTCACAGGGGGCAGATACGCAGTATTTT. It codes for CASGSQGADTQYF.

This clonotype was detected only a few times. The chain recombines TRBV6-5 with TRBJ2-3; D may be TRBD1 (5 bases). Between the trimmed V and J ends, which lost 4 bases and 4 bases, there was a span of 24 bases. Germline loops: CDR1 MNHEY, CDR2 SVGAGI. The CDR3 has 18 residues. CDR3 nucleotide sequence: TGTGCCAGCAGTTTACTCGGAGATAAGGGGCTCGGCCCAGATACGCAGTATTTT. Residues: CASSLLGDKGLGPDTQYF.

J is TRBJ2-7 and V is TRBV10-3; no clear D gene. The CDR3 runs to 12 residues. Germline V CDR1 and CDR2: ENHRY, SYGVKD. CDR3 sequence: CAISPNNYERYV. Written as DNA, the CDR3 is TGTGCCATCAGTCCTAATAACTACGAGCGGTACGTC.

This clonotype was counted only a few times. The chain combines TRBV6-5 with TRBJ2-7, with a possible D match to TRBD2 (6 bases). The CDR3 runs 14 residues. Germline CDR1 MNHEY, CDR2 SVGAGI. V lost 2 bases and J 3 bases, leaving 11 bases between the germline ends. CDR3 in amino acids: CASSYGGTGYEQYF. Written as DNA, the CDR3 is TGTGCCAGCAGTTACGGCGGGACGGGCTACGAGCAGTACTTC.

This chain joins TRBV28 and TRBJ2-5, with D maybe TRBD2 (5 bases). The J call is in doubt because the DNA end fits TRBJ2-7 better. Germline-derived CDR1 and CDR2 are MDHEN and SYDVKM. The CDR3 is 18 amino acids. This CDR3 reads CASTRGWEIQGSGDEQYF. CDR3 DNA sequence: TGTGCCAGTACCCGAGGGTGGGAAATCCAAGGGTCAGGCGACGAGCAGTACTTC.

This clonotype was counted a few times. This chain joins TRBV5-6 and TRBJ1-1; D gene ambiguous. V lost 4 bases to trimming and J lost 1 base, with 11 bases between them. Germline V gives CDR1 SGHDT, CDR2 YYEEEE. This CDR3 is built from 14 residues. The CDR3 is CASSPQISNTEAFF. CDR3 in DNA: TGTGCCAGCAGCCCGCAAATTTCGAACACTGAAGCTTTCTTT.

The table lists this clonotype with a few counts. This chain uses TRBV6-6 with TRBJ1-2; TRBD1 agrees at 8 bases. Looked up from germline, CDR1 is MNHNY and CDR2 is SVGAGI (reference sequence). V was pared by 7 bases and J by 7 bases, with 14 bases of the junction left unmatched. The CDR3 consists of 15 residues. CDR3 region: CASTQTRQGFSGYTF. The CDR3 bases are TGTGCCAGCACCCAAACGCGACAGGGGTTTAGTGGCTACACCTTC.

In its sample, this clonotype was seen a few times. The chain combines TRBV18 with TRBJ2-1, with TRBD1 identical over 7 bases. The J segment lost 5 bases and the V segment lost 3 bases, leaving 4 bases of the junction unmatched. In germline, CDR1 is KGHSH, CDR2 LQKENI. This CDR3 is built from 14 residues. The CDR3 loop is CASSPPGTDNEQFF. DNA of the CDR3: TGTGCCAGCTCACCGCCTGGGACAGACAATGAGCAGTTCTTC.

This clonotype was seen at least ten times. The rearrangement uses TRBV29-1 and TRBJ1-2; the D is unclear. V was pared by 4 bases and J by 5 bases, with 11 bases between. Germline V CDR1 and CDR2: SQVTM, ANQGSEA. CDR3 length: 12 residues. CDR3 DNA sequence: TGCAGCGTTGGCGGCAGTCAGTATGGCTACACCTTC. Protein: CSVGGSQYGYTF.

CDR3 region: CASSMGVGTDTQYF. As DNA, the CDR3 is TGTGCCAGCAGCATGGGGGTTGGCACAGATACGCAGTATTTT. This chain connects TRBV4-2 to TRBJ2-3; the D gene could be TRBD1 or TRBD2 (5 bases each). Trimming took off 5 bases at V and 1 base at J, with 10 bases between the two ends. Per germline, CDR1 LGHNA and CDR2 YNFKEQ. The CDR3 has 14 amino acids.

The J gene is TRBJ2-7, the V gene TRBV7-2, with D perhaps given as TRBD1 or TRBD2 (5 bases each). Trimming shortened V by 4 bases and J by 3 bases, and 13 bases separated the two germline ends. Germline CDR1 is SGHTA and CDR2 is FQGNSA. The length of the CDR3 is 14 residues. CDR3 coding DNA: TGTGCCAGCAGCTCGGGACGTCCAAGCTACGAGCAGTACTTC. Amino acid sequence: CASSSGRPSYEQYF.

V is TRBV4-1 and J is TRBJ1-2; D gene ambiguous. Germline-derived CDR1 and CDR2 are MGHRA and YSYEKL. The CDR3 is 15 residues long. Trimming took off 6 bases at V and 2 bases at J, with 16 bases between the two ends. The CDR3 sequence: CASRLLFRENYGYTF. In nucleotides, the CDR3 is TGCGCCAGCAGACTACTTTTTAGGGAAAACTATGGCTACACCTTC.

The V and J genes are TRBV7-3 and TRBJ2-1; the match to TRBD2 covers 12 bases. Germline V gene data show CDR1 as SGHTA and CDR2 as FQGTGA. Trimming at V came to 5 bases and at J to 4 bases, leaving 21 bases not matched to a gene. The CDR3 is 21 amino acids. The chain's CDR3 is CASSVLPTSGGPQNLYNEQFF. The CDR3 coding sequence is TGTGCCAGCAGCGTCCTACCAACTAGCGGGGGGCCCCAGAATCTTTACAATGAGCAGTTCTTC.

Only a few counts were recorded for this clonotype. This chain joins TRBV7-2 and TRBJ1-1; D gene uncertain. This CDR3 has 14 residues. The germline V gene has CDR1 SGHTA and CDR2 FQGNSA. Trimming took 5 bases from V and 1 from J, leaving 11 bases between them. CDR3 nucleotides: TGTGCCAGCAGCGGCCCCTATGGGAACACTGAAGCTTTCTTT. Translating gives CASSGPYGNTEAFF.